This note documents a single T cell receptor (beta chain) sequence. No antigen is known for it. Axillary draining lymph nodes of breast cancer patients supplied the node samples. This CDR3 is built from 14 residues. V dropped 6 bases and J dropped 7; count of bases not matched to a gene: 7. Looked up from germline, CDR1 is MNHNY and CDR2 is SVGAGI (reference sequence). The data stem from a study of breast tumors, draining lymph nodes, adjacent tissues. Study-level points and caveats: Compared with lymph nodes, tumors were less diverse; compared with nontumor tissue, more. Luminal-like breast cancer showed significantly greater tumor-nontumor repertoire similarity than basal-like breast cancer did. The data were judged consistent with most tumor T cells coming from lymph node and expanding in tumor. Data only fit, rather than demonstrated, lymph node origin of most tumor T cells.

TCRdb re-called the multiplex PCR reads with MiXCR, one entry per CDR3 protein. The sample contains about 130,000 distinct CDR3 sequences, 21% of which appear only once. Sequencing was done on a sample of axillary lymph node tissue. This sequence was found in a female donor with breast cancer. Some clones in this sample may be carry-over from other donors' samples. The chain has TRBV6-6 and TRBJ1-5; 9 nucleotides agree with TRBD1. In DNA, the CDR3 is TGTGCCAGCAGAACCACAGGGGGCGGCCAGCCCCAGCATTTT. Translation: CASRTTGGGQPQHF.